One and the same sample provided the 28 T cell receptor beta chains below, sequenced in a study of T cell changes during pregnancy in multiple sclerosis. Generated by immunoSEQ multiplex PCR, the TCRdb table keeps only in-frame clones and is missing some. Of about 44,000 clones in the sample, roughly 89% were seen once. The material was CD4+ T cells from peripheral blood mononuclear cells, obtained in the first trimester of pregnancy. The receptors were sampled from a female donor with multiple sclerosis, enrolled in a pregnancy study.

The J gene is TRBJ2-7, the V gene TRBV7-2; TRBD2 might be the D (6 bases). V lost 5 bases to trimming and J lost 4 bases, with 15 bases between them. Germline V CDR1 and CDR2: SGHTA, FQGNSA. This CDR3 is 14 amino acids long. The CDR3, as DNA: TGTGCCAGCAGCCATGGAGGGCCTTCTTACGAGCAGTACTTC. This gives the protein CASSHGGPSYEQYF. The entire variable domain, with the rest obtained from reference TRBV7-2 and TRBJ2-7, is as follows: GAGVSQSPSNKVTEKGKDVELRCDPISGHTALYWYRQSLGQGLEFLIYFQGNSAPDKSGLPSDRFSAERTGGSVSTLTIQRTQQEDSAVYLCASSHGGPSYEQYFGPGTRLTVT.

The gene calls are TRBV4-2 and TRBJ2-2, with 10 bases that match TRBD2. The CDR3 covers 19 residues. V lost 2 bases, J lost 6 bases, and 15 bases stayed unmatched. Germline V gene lookup returns CDR1 LGHNA and CDR2 YNFKEQ. The CDR3 loop is CASSQNAPGLARLAGELFF. In DNA form, the CDR3 reads TGTGCCAGCAGCCAAAATGCCCCGGGACTAGCGAGACTCGCCGGGGAGCTGTTTTTT.

The chain is built from TRBV28 and TRBJ2-1; 13 bases fit TRBD2. The CDR3 is 20 amino acids. V lost 6 bases, J lost 6 bases, and 20 bases stayed unmatched. Germline V gene data show CDR1 as MDHEN and CDR2 as SYDVKM. CDR3 region: CASSRTSGGLLNFARNEQFF. In DNA, the CDR3 is TGTGCCAGCAGCCGGACTAGCGGGGGTCTCTTAAACTTCGCTCGCAATGAGCAGTTCTTC.

This sequence joins TRBV5-1 and TRBJ2-1; 7 positions agree with TRBD2. Germline V lookup: CDR1 SGHRS, CDR2 YFSETQ. V lost 4 bases and J lost 9; bases outside the gene matches: 7. This CDR3 has 13 amino acids. This CDR3 reads CASSTPLAIEQFF. The CDR3 DNA is TGCGCCAGCAGCACCCCACTAGCGATTGAGCAGTTCTTC.

This clone appeared once. The chain couples TRBV7-2 to TRBJ2-3; 7 bases map to TRBD2. The V gene's germline CDR1 is SGHTA and CDR2 FQGNSA. This CDR3 comprises 15 residues. V shed 4 bases and J 4 bases; nucleotides not matched to a gene: 8. The CDR3 protein is CASSSSRAGADTQYF. Written as DNA, the CDR3 is TGTGCCAGCAGCTCCAGCCGGGCGGGAGCAGATACGCAGTATTTT.

V and J are TRBV5-6 and TRBJ1-2; D might be TRBD1 (5 bases). CDR1 is SGHDT, CDR2 YYEEEE, per germline. This CDR3 is built from 12 residues. The ends were cut back, 1 base at V and 8 bases at J, with 9 bases in the middle. The CDR3 nucleotides are TGTGCCAGCAGCTTGCCCAGGGAAGGCTACACCTTC. Encoded protein: CASSLPREGYTF.

This chain uses TRBV10-3 with TRBJ2-7, with 8 nucleotides matching TRBD2. This CDR3 contains 14 residues. The ends lost 0 bases at V and 4 bases at J; junction bases unmatched: 2. Germline V lookup: CDR1 ENHRY, CDR2 SYGVKD. CDR3 amino acids: CAISESTGGYEQYF. The CDR3 bases are TGTGCCATCAGTGAGTCTACGGGAGGGTACGAGCAGTACTTC.

The J gene is TRBJ2-7, the V gene TRBV6-5; maybe TRBD2 (6 bases). V lost 6 bases, J lost 2 bases, and 17 bases lay in between. Germline V gene lookup returns CDR1 MNHEY and CDR2 SVGAGI. This CDR3 region has 15 residues. CDR3 protein: CASRPGSSRPYEQYF. The CDR3 DNA reads as TGTGCCAGCAGACCCGGGAGTTCACGCCCCTACGAGCAGTACTTC.

The chain couples TRBV28 to TRBJ1-5, with a possible D match to TRBD1 (5 bases). Trimming removed 5 bases at V and 4 bases at J, with 15 bases between. The V gene's germline CDR1 is MDHEN and CDR2 SYDVKM. The CDR3 length is 15 residues. CDR3 nucleotides: TGTGCCAGCAGTGGGGGGTTGACAGCTAATCAGCCCCAGCATTTT. Translating it yields CASSGGLTANQPQHF.

In nucleotides, the CDR3 is TGTGCCTGGAGTGTAGGACGGGACAATCAGCCCCAGCATTTT. As protein: CAWSVGRDNQPQHF. The chain uses TRBV30 and TRBJ1-5; unclear D gene. This CDR3 comprises 14 residues. CDR1 is GTSNPN and CDR2 is SVGIG in the germline V gene (reference sequence). V was shortened by 0 bases and J by 3 bases, with 9 bases between the two germline ends.

The chain employs TRBV19 and TRBJ2-2; D unclear. Germline-derived CDR1 and CDR2 are LNHDA and SQIVND (reference sequence). The CDR3 sequence is 13 residues long. Trimming stripped 3 bases from V and 5 bases from J, with 7 bases between. CDR3 DNA: TGTGCCAGTAGTATGTCGGGTACCGGGGAGCTGTTTTTT. Translating it yields CASSMSGTGELFF.

The chain uses TRBV5-4 and TRBJ2-1; 10 nucleotides align to TRBD2. Germline CDR1 reads SGHNT; CDR2 reads YYREEE (reference sequence). V lost 1 base and J lost 8; bases outside the gene matches: 6. CDR3 length equals 15 residues. The CDR3 here is CASSLSSGSGDEQFF. The CDR3 region has the DNA TGTGCCAGCAGCTTGTCTAGCGGGAGTGGAGATGAGCAGTTCTTC.

The J gene is TRBJ2-1, the V gene TRBV2; TRBD2 matches 9 bases. The CDR3 spans 20 residues. V gave up 2 bases and J gave up 1 base; unmatched junction bases: 15. Germline loops: CDR1 SNHLY, CDR2 FYNNEI. The CDR3 DNA reads as TGTGCCAGCAGTGAACCGAACCATGGCGGGAGGGCCCTATCCTACAATGAGCAGTTCTTC. Amino acids: CASSEPNHGGRALSYNEQFF.

This chain links TRBV7-2 with TRBJ2-5; 7 bases match TRBD2. The CDR3 loop spans 14 amino acids. Germline lookup yields CDR1 SGHTA and CDR2 FQGNSA. With 5 bases clipped from V and 4 bases from J, the junction kept 7 bases outside the gene matches. The CDR3 DNA follows: TGTGCCAGCAGCGCCACTAGCGTCGGAGAGACCCAGTACTTC. Its protein product is CASSATSVGETQYF.

The gene calls are TRBV13 and TRBJ1-2, with D maybe TRBD1 (5 bases). With 3 bases removed from V and 2 bases from J, the gap between germline ends came to 7 bases. The CDR3 loop spans 13 amino acids. Germline V gives CDR1 PRHDT, CDR2 FYEKMQ (reference sequence). In nucleotides, the CDR3 is TGTGCCAGCAGCTTTTACAGGAACTATGGCTACACCTTC. Translation gives CASSFYRNYGYTF. The whole variable domain, filled in from reference TRBV13 and TRBJ1-2, reads AAGVIQSPRHLIKEKRETATLKCYPIPRHDTVYWYQQGPGQDPQFLISFYEKMQSDKGSIPDRFSAQQFSDYHSELNMSSLELGDSALYFCASSFYRNYGYTFGSGTRLTVV.

The chain has TRBV6-5 and TRBJ2-1; 7 bases agree with TRBD2. The CDR3 is made up of 15 amino acids. CDR1 and CDR2 (germline): MNHEY, SVGAGI. With V trimmed by 6 bases and J by 5 bases, 10 bases remained unmatched. CDR3: CASSSREDQDNEQFF. CDR3 DNA sequence: TGTGCCAGCAGCTCACGGGAGGACCAGGACAATGAGCAGTTCTTC.

The chain recombines TRBV5-1 with TRBJ2-1, with 12 bases identical to TRBD2. Germline V gene sequence: CDR1 SGHRS, CDR2 YFSETQ. The CDR3 is 17 residues long. Trimming at V came to 3 bases and at J to 5 bases, leaving 9 bases not matched to a gene. This CDR3 is CASSSLAGGPLDNEQFF. The CDR3 region has the DNA TGCGCCAGCAGCTCCCTAGCGGGAGGGCCTCTGGACAATGAGCAGTTCTTC.

J is TRBJ1-4 and V is TRBV19; the match to TRBD1 covers 7 bases. Unmatched junction bases numbered 11, after V lost 8 bases and J lost 8 bases. Germline V gene data show CDR1 as LNHDA and CDR2 as SQIVND (reference sequence). This CDR3 spans 14 amino acids. CDR3 DNA: TGTGCCAGTCGGGACAGACTAATTTTGGAAAAACTGTTTTTT. This encodes CASRDRLILEKLFF.

The chain carries TRBV7-9 and TRBJ2-3; D possibly corresponds to TRBD1 (5 bases). Germline values: CDR1 SEHNR, CDR2 FQNEAQ (reference sequence). This CDR3 region has 16 residues. Deletions cut 1 base from V and 8 bases from J, with 19 bases between. The DNA for the CDR3 is TGTGCCAGCAGCTTAGGCCCCCTGACAGCGCCCGGTACGCAGTATTTT. It translates to CASSLGPLTAPGTQYF.

V usage is TRBV28 and J usage is TRBJ1-6, with 7 bases matching TRBD1. The CDR3 is 17 amino acids. Germline trimming cut 2 bases from V and 3 bases from J; bases unmatched to any gene: 7. CDR1 is MDHEN and CDR2 is SYDVKM in the germline V gene. In nucleotides, the CDR3 is TGTGCCAGCAGTTTAAAAGGGGGCACCCTCTATAATTCACCCCTCCACTTT. It translates to CASSLKGGTLYNSPLHF.

V is TRBV5-1 and J is TRBJ2-3; the D gene is possibly TRBD2 (6 bases). CDR3 size: 16 residues. CDR1 is SGHRS, CDR2 YFSETQ, per germline. V was shortened by 0 bases and J by 2 bases, with 13 bases between the two germline ends. The CDR3 nucleotides read TGCGCCAGCAGCTTGGTCGGGGACTCCTACACAGATACGCAGTATTTT. Its protein is CASSLVGDSYTDTQYF. Full variable domain (outside the CDR3, taken from reference TRBV5-1 and TRBJ2-3): KAGVTQTPRYLIKTRGQQVTLSCSPISGHRSVSWYQQTPGQGLQFLFEYFSETQRNKGNFPGRFSGRQFSNSRSEMNVSTLELGDSALYLCASSLVGDSYTDTQYFGPGTRLTVL.

This rearrangement joins TRBV7-2 to TRBJ1-1; maybe TRBD1 (6 bases). V was cut by 1 base and J by 6 bases, with 15 bases left in between. The CDR3 runs 15 residues. Germline lookup yields CDR1 SGHTA and CDR2 FQGNSA. CDR3 loop: CASSLVGRGRPEAFF. In DNA, the CDR3 is TGTGCCAGCAGCTTAGTAGGCAGGGGTCGCCCTGAAGCTTTCTTT.

Comments on this clone: Germline is not matched at one junction end, which may reflect a read error. V usage is TRBV27 and J usage is TRBJ1-2; 9 bases map to TRBD1. From germline, CDR1 is MNHEY and CDR2 SMNVEV (reference sequence). The CDR3 totals 15 residues. The CDR3 loop reads CASSLSGTGNYGYTF. CDR3 nucleotide sequence: TGTGCCAGCAGCTTATCCGGGACAGGGAACTATGGCTACACCTTC.

The V call is TRBV5-1, the J call TRBJ2-7; 7 bases are shared with TRBD1. CDR1 SGHRS and CDR2 YFSETQ come from the germline V gene. The CDR3 loop spans 14 amino acids. The J segment lost 5 bases and the V segment lost 4 bases, leaving 9 bases of the junction unmatched. CDR3 loop: CASSRDSALDEQYF. The CDR3 coding sequence is TGCGCCAGCAGCCGGGACAGTGCTCTCGACGAGCAGTACTTC.

This chain links TRBV13 with TRBJ2-2; 8 bases are a match to TRBD2. V dropped 5 bases and J dropped 8; count of bases not matched to a gene: 13. From germline, CDR1 is PRHDT and CDR2 FYEKMQ (reference sequence). The CDR3 has 16 residues. CDR3 loop: CASSPQALAGMGELFF. CDR3 in DNA: TGTGCCAGCAGCCCCCAGGCCCTAGCGGGTATGGGGGAGCTGTTTTTT.

CDR3 in DNA: TGTGCCAGCAGTTTCTCCGCCATGAGTACGCAGTTCTTC. Translation gives CASSFSAMSTQFF. The chain links TRBV6-5 to TRBJ2-1; D not certain. With 4 bases removed from V and 12 bases from J, the gap between germline ends came to 16 bases. Germline CDR1 and CDR2: MNHEY and SVGAGI. The CDR3 runs to 13 residues.

The rearrangement joins TRBV5-1 to TRBJ1-4; D not certain. Germline lookup yields CDR1 SGHRS and CDR2 YFSETQ. CDR3 length: 14 residues. V lost 0 bases and J 8 bases, leaving 11 bases between the germline ends. As DNA, the CDR3 is TGCGCCAGCAGCTTGGAGGGCAGAGGGGAAAAACTGTTTTTT. It yields the protein CASSLEGRGEKLFF.

This chain uses TRBV30 with TRBJ1-4; weak D call: TRBD1 (6 bases). Trimming removed 0 bases from V and 5 bases from J, with 13 bases in between. This CDR3 has 15 residues. The germline CDR1 and CDR2 sequences are GTSNPN and SVGIG (reference sequence). The CDR3: CAWSVGGAENEKLFF. The CDR3 nucleotides are TGTGCCTGGAGTGTCGGGGGGGCGGAGAATGAAAAACTGTTTTTT.